This T cell receptor (beta chain) was sequenced during a study of tumor-infiltrating lymphocytes in primary liver carcinoma. Background on the study: Patients underwent resection of primary liver carcinoma. There were tumors of stage T1-T3 N0M0, each 4.2 to 10 cm across. Regardless of tissue type, samples showed similar yields of roughly 3.65 to 8 million productive TCRbeta reads.

This clonotype was counted only a few times. The antigen remains unidentified. V was pared by 4 bases and J by 0 bases, with 2 bases of the junction left unmatched. The CDR3 length is 15 residues. From germline, CDR1 is MNHNS and CDR2 SASEGT. Whole-study findings and limits: Compared with tumor region pairs, tumor-adjacent and tumor-blood pairs overlapped less.

Unsorted whole blood served as the source of blood RNA, and germline DNA was extracted as well. Priming with a constant-region primer yielded TCR beta cDNA from 500 ng total RNA. The TCR beta library was amplified through three nested multiplex PCR rounds in a modified ARM-PCR procedure. A C-beta reverse primer and TRBV1-TRBV30 forward primers served in each of the first two PCR rounds, at approximately 10 cycles apiece. TCRdb re-analysed the multiplex PCR reads in MiXCR, keeping a single row per CDR3 protein. Of roughly 180,000 distinct CDR3 sequences in the sample, around 60% were seen once. The sequenced sample was peripheral blood. The chain combines TRBV6-1 with TRBJ2-1, with 8 bases identical to TRBD2. This clonotype was sampled from a man in his forties with primary liver carcinoma and hepatitis B virus infection. The CDR3 reads CASSGLATSYNEQFF. In nucleotides, the CDR3 is TGTGCCAGCAGTGGACTAGCGACCTCCTACAATGAGCAGTTCTTC.